The 13 T cell receptor beta chains below all came from one sample that was sequenced in a study of cytomegalovirus exposure and HLA in healthy donors. PCR employed 60 Vbeta and 13 Jbeta primers. Clones were read by immunoSEQ multiplex PCR, and TCRdb kept only the in-frame ones, dropping some. The sample includes roughly 200,000 clones, 77% seen only once; the top ten take more than 3.5%. Sequences were obtained from PBMCs. These receptors all come from a woman aged 55-70 years in good health and CMV-seropositive.

V gene TRBV18 combines with J gene TRBJ2-3; TRBD2 matches at 9 bases. V lost 3 bases, J lost 1 base, and 14 bases stayed unmatched. Per germline, CDR1 KGHSH and CDR2 LQKENI. The CDR3 is made up of 19 amino acids. The CDR3 protein is CASSPVFGGGASGTDTQYF. The CDR3 bases are TGTGCCAGCTCACCGGTTTTTGGCGGGGGGGCCTCAGGCACAGATACGCAGTATTTT.

This clone was detected only a few times. The V gene is TRBV28, the J gene TRBJ2-1; 9 bases fit TRBD1. Germline V gives CDR1 MDHEN, CDR2 SYDVKM. CDR3 length: 14 residues. J was trimmed by 3 bases and V by 6 bases; bases with no gene match: 3. As DNA, the CDR3 is TGTGCCAGCAGACAGGGGGCGGGCTACAATGAGCAGTTCTTC. As protein: CASRQGAGYNEQFF.

DNA for the CDR3: TGTGCCTGGAGTCGGGGGGGGCCTTACAATGAGCAGTTCTTC. It encodes CAWSRGGPYNEQFF. The chain couples TRBV30 to TRBJ2-1; 8 bases agree with TRBD2. V was clipped by 2 bases and J by 4 bases; unmatched bases: 4. Per germline, CDR1 GTSNPN and CDR2 SVGIG (reference sequence). This CDR3 has 14 amino acids.

V gene TRBV7-3 combines with J gene TRBJ1-6, with 7 bases identical to TRBD1. The CDR3 has 15 amino acids. V trimming: 3 bases; J trimming: 7 bases; junction bases outside the gene matches: 6. CDR1 and CDR2 from the germline V gene are SGHTA and FQGTGA. Here the CDR3 DNA reads TGTGCCAGCAGCTTTAGTGGGACAGACAATTCACCCCTCCACTTT. This translates into CASSFSGTDNSPLHF.

This chain uses TRBV6-5 with TRBJ1-5; D might be TRBD1 (5 bases). CDR1 and CDR2 (germline): MNHEY, SVGAGI. This CDR3 has 13 amino acids. The V end lost 4 bases, the J end lost 6 bases, and 10 bases lay between the germline ends. The CDR3 bases are TGTGCCAGCAGTTTGGGTGGGGCTCAGCCCCAGCATTTT. Translated: CASSLGGAQPQHF.

This clone has a handful of counts. The gene calls are TRBV6-4 and TRBJ2-1; 7 bases match TRBD1. Germline CDR1 and CDR2: MRHNA and SNTAGT. V lost 6 bases to trimming and J lost 12 bases; unmatched junction nucleotides: 5. The CDR3 has 11 residues. This CDR3 is CASRTGSVQFF. CDR3 sequence (DNA): TGTGCCAGCAGGACAGGGTCTGTGCAGTTCTTC.

This clone was observed a few times. The rearrangement links TRBV7-9 to TRBJ2-5; 8 bases are a match to TRBD1. The J call may be wrong; the DNA end is better matched by TRBJ2-7. Germline loops: CDR1 SEHNR, CDR2 FQNEAQ (reference sequence). The CDR3 is 13 amino acids. CDR3 amino acids: CASSLDRAAEQYF. The DNA for the CDR3 is TGTGCCAGCAGCTTGGACAGGGCAGCCGAGCAGTACTTC.

The chain carries TRBV7-2 and TRBJ2-3; a possible D gene is TRBD2 (5 bases). The V end was cut by 1 base, the J end by 6 bases, with 17 bases between. Per germline, CDR1 SGHTA and CDR2 FQGNSA. The CDR3 runs 16 residues. The CDR3 DNA reads TGTGCCAGCAGCTTAGTCGCGGGCTCCCCTTGGGATACGCAGTATTTT. Its protein is CASSLVAGSPWDTQYF.

This clone was picked up a small number of times. The chain links TRBV9 to TRBJ2-5, with 11 bases that match TRBD1. Germline CDR1 and CDR2: SGDLS and YYNGEE. This CDR3 spans 15 amino acids. J gave up 5 bases and V 2 bases, and 5 bases lay outside the gene matches. The CDR3 is CASSVGQGALETQYF. The DNA for the CDR3 is TGTGCCAGCAGCGTCGGACAGGGGGCTTTGGAGACCCAGTACTTC.

J is TRBJ1-3 and V is TRBV18, with D tentatively TRBD1 (6 bases). The CDR3 runs to 16 residues. Germline V gene sequence: CDR1 KGHSH, CDR2 LQKENI. Trimming left V 1 base short and J 0 bases short, with 10 bases between. CDR3 amino acids: CASSPQGVLSGNTIYF. For the CDR3, the DNA is TGTGCCAGCTCACCACAGGGGGTCCTCTCTGGAAACACCATATATTTT.

The chain uses TRBV9 and TRBJ2-3; TRBD2 is a possible D gene (6 bases). The CDR3 runs 16 residues. CDR1 is SGDLS, CDR2 YYNGEE, per germline. V lost 2 bases to trimming and J lost 3 bases, with 16 bases between them. For the CDR3, the DNA is TGTGCCAGCAGCGTCTTGTTCGGGAGTGGTACAGATACGCAGTATTTT. Translating it yields CASSVLFGSGTDTQYF.

The chain links TRBV13 to TRBJ2-7; tentatively, D is TRBD1 (7 bases). The germline gives CDR1 PRHDT, CDR2 FYEKMQ (reference sequence). There are 13 residues in the CDR3. V was cut by 2 bases and J by 7 bases, with 12 bases left in between. The CDR3 protein is CASSLQGGREQYF. The CDR3 nucleotides read TGTGCCAGCAGCTTACAGGGGGGTCGGGAGCAGTACTTC.

V and J are TRBV30 and TRBJ1-6, with no clear D. Germline V gene data show CDR1 as GTSNPN and CDR2 as SVGIG (reference sequence). V lost 4 bases to trimming and J lost 5 bases, with 6 bases between them. This CDR3 region has 12 residues. The CDR3 sequence is CAWTPDNSPLHF. The CDR3 DNA sequence: TGTGCCTGGACCCCAGATAATTCACCCCTCCACTTT.